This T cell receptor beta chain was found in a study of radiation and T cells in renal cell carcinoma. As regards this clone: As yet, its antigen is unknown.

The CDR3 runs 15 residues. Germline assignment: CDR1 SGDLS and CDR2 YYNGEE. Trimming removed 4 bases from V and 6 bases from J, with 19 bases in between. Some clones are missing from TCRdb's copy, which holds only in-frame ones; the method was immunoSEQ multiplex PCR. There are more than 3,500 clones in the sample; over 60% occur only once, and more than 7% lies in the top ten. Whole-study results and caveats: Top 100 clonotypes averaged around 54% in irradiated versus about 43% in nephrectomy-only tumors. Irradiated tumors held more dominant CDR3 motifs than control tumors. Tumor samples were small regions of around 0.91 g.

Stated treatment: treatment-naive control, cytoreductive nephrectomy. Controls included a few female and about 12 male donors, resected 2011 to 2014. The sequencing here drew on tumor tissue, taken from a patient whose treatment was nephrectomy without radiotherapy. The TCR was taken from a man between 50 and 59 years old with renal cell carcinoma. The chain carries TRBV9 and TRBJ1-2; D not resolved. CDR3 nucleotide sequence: TGTGCCAGCAGCCCGATGGGTCAGATCGTACATGGCTACACCTTC. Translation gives CASSPMGQIVHGYTF.